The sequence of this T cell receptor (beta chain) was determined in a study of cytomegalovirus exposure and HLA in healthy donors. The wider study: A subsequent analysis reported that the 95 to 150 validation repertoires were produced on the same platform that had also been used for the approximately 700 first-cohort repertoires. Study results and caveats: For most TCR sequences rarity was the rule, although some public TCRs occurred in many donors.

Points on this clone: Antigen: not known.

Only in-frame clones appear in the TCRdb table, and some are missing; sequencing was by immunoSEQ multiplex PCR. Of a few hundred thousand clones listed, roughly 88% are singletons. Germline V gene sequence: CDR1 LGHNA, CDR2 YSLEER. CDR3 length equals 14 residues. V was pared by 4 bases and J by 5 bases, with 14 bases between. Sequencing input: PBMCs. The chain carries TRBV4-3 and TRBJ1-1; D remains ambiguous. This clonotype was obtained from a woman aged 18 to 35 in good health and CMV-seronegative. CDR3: CASSRHLVETEAFF. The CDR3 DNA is TGCGCCAGCAGCCGTCACCTCGTGGAGACTGAAGCTTTCTTT.